The following is a T cell receptor beta chain sequence with its context. Its antigen is undetermined. PCR was performed using 60 Vbeta and 13 Jbeta primers. TCRdb's table, derived via immunoSEQ multiplex PCR, lists solely in-frame clones and lacks some. The data contain around 99,000 clones, roughly 82% of them singletons. The CDR3 consists of 14 residues. Germline assignment: CDR1 MNHNS and CDR2 SASEGT. Trimming shortened V by 0 bases and J by 4 bases, and 9 bases separated the two germline ends. The data stem from a study of cytomegalovirus exposure and HLA in healthy donors. Study information: Among around 200 million T cells, an earlier analysis found 95 million to 140 million unique TCR beta sequences. Study outcomes and limitations: The study listed roughly 150 cytomegalovirus-associated TCR beta chains.

This TCR was recovered from a male donor in good health and CMV-seronegative. The V gene is TRBV6-1, the J gene TRBJ1-2; D possibly corresponds to TRBD1 (5 bases). The sequenced material came from PBMCs. CDR3 loop: CASSEADSGYGYTF. CDR3 DNA: TGTGCCAGCAGTGAAGCCGACAGTGGCTATGGCTACACCTTC.